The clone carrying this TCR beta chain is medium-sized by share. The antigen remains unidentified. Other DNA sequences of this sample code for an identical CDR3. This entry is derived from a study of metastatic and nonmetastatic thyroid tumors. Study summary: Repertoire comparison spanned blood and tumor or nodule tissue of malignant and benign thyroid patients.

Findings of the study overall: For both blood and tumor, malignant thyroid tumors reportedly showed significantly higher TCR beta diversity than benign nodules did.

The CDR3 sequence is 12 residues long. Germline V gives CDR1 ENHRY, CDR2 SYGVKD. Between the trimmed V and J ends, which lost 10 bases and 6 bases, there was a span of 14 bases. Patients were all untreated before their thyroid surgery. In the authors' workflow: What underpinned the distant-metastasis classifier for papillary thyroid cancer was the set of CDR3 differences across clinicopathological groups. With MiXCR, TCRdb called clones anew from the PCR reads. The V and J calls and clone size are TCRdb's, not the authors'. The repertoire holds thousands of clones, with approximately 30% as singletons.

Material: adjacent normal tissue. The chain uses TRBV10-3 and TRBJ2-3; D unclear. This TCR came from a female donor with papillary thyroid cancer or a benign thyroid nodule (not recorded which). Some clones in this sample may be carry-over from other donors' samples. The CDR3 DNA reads TGTGCCACCTGGGCTGAAAGGGATACGCAGTATTTT. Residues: CATWAERDTQYF.